This passage covers 15 T cell receptor beta chains from one sample sequenced in a study of blood T cells in healthy people across ages. Next came a second PCR, run for about 6 to 12 cycles, which used a sample-barcoded 5' primer along with a J-beta primer mix. TCRdb redid the calling of the 5' RACE reads with MiXCR, one entry per CDR3 protein. The table has more than 800,000 distinct CDR3 sequences, 35% to 50% seen once. Source material: blood. These receptors were collected from a woman in her sixties in good health.

The V call is TRBV4-2, the J call TRBJ1-4; the match to TRBD1 covers 8 bases. The CDR3 totals 15 residues. The J segment lost 6 bases and the V segment lost 2 bases, leaving 5 bases of the junction unmatched. Germline CDR1 is LGHNA and CDR2 is YNFKEQ. The CDR3 DNA reads TGTGCCAGCAGCCAACCGGACAGGGTGGATGAAAAACTGTTTTTT. Translated, it gives CASSQPDRVDEKLFF.

This clonotype was observed a handful of times. The chain employs TRBV9 and TRBJ1-1, with unresolved D. The ends were cut back, 0 bases at V and 6 bases at J, with 6 bases in the middle. CDR1 and CDR2 from the germline V gene are SGDLS and YYNGEE. This CDR3 region has 12 residues. The DNA of the CDR3 is TGTGCCAGCAGCGTAGGACCCCCTGAAGCTTTCTTT. Its protein is CASSVGPPEAFF.

The genes are TRBV28 and TRBJ2-3; 10 bases map to TRBD1. J gave up 6 bases and V 5 bases, and 8 bases lay outside the gene matches. The CDR3 sequence is 15 residues long. The germline V gene has CDR1 MDHEN and CDR2 SYDVKM. The CDR3 DNA follows: TGTGCCAGCAGTACTACGGGACAGGGGTTGGATACGCAGTATTTT. Protein sequence: CASSTTGQGLDTQYF.

In this sample, this clonotype turned up a few times. The rearrangement uses TRBV10-1 and TRBJ2-4, with 12 bases identical to TRBD2. The assigned J gene may be wrong: the sequence end matches TRBJ2-7 better. The CDR3 has 14 amino acids. From germline, CDR1 is WNHNN and CDR2 SYGVQD (reference sequence). CDR3 loop: CASSTSGRTHEQYF. The DNA for the CDR3 is TGCGCCAGCTCGACTAGCGGGAGAACGCACGAGCAGTACTTC.

The chain combines TRBV3-1 with TRBJ2-1; TRBD2 agrees at 11 bases. This CDR3 is built from 16 residues. J was trimmed by 6 bases and V by 2 bases; bases with no gene match: 6. From germline, CDR1 is LGHDT and CDR2 YNNKEL (reference sequence). The CDR3 sequence: CASSQPGLADFNEQFF. CDR3 DNA: TGTGCCAGCAGCCAACCGGGACTAGCGGATTTCAATGAGCAGTTCTTC.

The chain couples TRBV29-1 to TRBJ2-1; possibly TRBD1 or TRBD2 for D (5 bases each). CDR3 length: 13 amino acids. Germline V gene sequence: CDR1 SQVTM, CDR2 ANQGSEA. Trimming stripped 6 bases from V and 5 bases from J, with 14 bases between. The chain's CDR3 is CSVRGTINNEQFF. DNA for the CDR3: TGCAGCGTCCGAGGGACGATCAACAATGAGCAGTTCTTC.

This clonotype appeared once. This chain connects TRBV27 to TRBJ2-1; 10 bases fit TRBD2. The V gene's germline CDR1 is MNHEY and CDR2 SMNVEV (reference sequence). The junction had 3 bases not matched to a gene; V was cut back by 0 bases and J by 7 bases. The CDR3 has 15 residues. CDR3 coding DNA: TGTGCCAGCAGTTTATCGGGACTAGCGAATAATGAGCAGTTCTTC. It translates to CASSLSGLANNEQFF.

This clonotype was seen a handful of times. The chain couples TRBV27 to TRBJ2-7; possible D gene TRBD2, 6 bases. Trimming pared 5 bases from V and 6 bases from J, leaving 20 bases between. The germline gives CDR1 MNHEY, CDR2 SMNVEV (reference sequence). The CDR3 is made up of 15 amino acids. The CDR3 DNA follows: TGTGCCAGCAGTCTAGGAGGGGCAGGGTATGGCGAGCAGTACTTC. Protein sequence: CASSLGGAGYGEQYF.

This clonotype was seen more than once but under ten times. The chain recombines TRBV7-3 with TRBJ2-1, with 10 bases aligning to TRBD2. CDR1 and CDR2 from the germline V gene are SGHTA and FQGTGA. The CDR3 has 15 amino acids. With 0 bases clipped from V and 7 bases from J, the junction kept 3 bases outside the gene matches. In DNA form, the CDR3 reads TGTGCCAGCAGCTTAACGCCGACTAGCGGGAATGAGCAGTTCTTC. This translates into CASSLTPTSGNEQFF.

Note on this clonotype: This may come from a read error, since a much larger clone is one base off. CDR3 sequence (DNA): TGTGCCAGCTCGGGACGCAGTCGTACTAGTGAGCAGTACTTC. Amino acids: CASSGRSRTSEQYF. The chain carries TRBV18 and TRBJ2-5; tentatively, D is TRBD1 or TRBD2 (5 bases each). V lost 6 bases and J lost 11, with 22 bases in between. Germline CDR1 KGHSH, CDR2 LQKENI. The CDR3 is 14 amino acids.

This clonotype was detected once. The rearrangement joins TRBV7-9 to TRBJ2-5, with 7 nucleotides matching TRBD1. The germline gives CDR1 SEHNR, CDR2 FQNEAQ (reference sequence). Unmatched junction bases numbered 6, after V lost 4 bases and J lost 1 base. The CDR3 has 15 residues. CDR3 nucleotide sequence: TGTGCCAGCAGCTCCCCGCACAGGGGCCAAGAGACCCAGTACTTC. Its translation: CASSSPHRGQETQYF.

This chain uses TRBV2 with TRBJ2-5; 11 bases agree with TRBD2. Germline CDR1 and CDR2: SNHLY and FYNNEI. This CDR3 is 16 amino acids long. V shed 9 bases, J shed 3 bases, and the junction held 12 bases outside the gene matches. CDR3 in DNA: TGTGCCAGTAGAAGACTAGCGGGAATGCGAGAAGAGACCCAGTACTTC. Translated, it gives CASRRLAGMREETQYF. Supplemented by reference TRBV2 and TRBJ2-5, the full variable domain reads EPEVTQTPSHQVTQMGQEVILRCVPISNHLYFYWYRQILGQKVEFLVSFYNNEISEKSEIFDDQFSVERPDGSNFTLKIRSTKLEDSAMYFCASRRLAGMREETQYFGPGTRLLVL.

The V call is TRBV7-6, the J call TRBJ2-1, with TRBD2 matching 10 bases. The germline CDR1 and CDR2 sequences are SGHVS and FNYEAQ. This CDR3 spans 15 amino acids. Trimming at V came to 2 bases and at J to 8 bases, leaving 6 bases not matched to a gene. The CDR3 region is CASSLPASGSDEQFF. CDR3 DNA: TGTGCCAGCAGCTTACCGGCTAGCGGGAGCGATGAGCAGTTCTTC.

This clonotype was found a few times. The V call is TRBV2, the J call TRBJ2-7; perhaps TRBD2 as D (5 bases). The germline V gene encodes CDR1 SNHLY and CDR2 FYNNEI. V lost 6 bases to trimming and J lost 2 bases, with 14 bases between them. CDR3 length: 14 amino acids. The chain's CDR3 is CASREQRVTYEQYF. The CDR3, as DNA: TGTGCCAGCAGGGAACAGAGGGTTACCTACGAGCAGTACTTC.

This chain uses TRBV20-1 with TRBJ2-5; a weak D match, TRBD2 (6 bases). Trimming cost V 1 base and J 5 bases, with 14 bases left between them. The CDR3 spans 14 residues. Germline CDR1 and CDR2: DFQATT and SNEGSKA (reference sequence). The CDR3 DNA reads as TGCAGTGCTAGAGCTATTGGGAGGTCCGAGACCCAGTACTTC. This sequence encodes CSARAIGRSETQYF.